The rows below give T cell receptor beta chains drawn from one sample of a study of cytomegalovirus exposure and HLA in healthy donors. TCRdb's copy holds only in-frame clones and misses some; the assay was immunoSEQ multiplex PCR. The sample lists more than 65,000 clones, more than 60% seen once, with over 4.5% in the top ten. The sequenced material came from PBMCs. These receptors were collected from a man aged 18 to 30 in good health and CMV-seropositive. The CDR3 runs from the conserved cysteine through the conserved F or W. Each record gives: D gene, V gene, clone size, J gene, CDR3 DNA, CDR3 protein. D genes are given only for firm matches. Size is stated for part of the rows, as once, few or many counts, or as a class when the clone is expanded.

D gene: -
V gene: TRBV7-8
clone size: -
J gene: TRBJ2-7
CDR3 DNA: TGTGCCAGCAGCTTAGAGGGATGGGGCCTCTACGAGCAGTACTTC
CDR3 protein: CASSLEGWGLYEQYF

D gene: TRBD2
V gene: TRBV27
clone size: -
J gene: TRBJ2-1
CDR3 DNA: TGTGCCAGCAGACTAGCGGGAGACAATGAGCAGTTCTTC
CDR3 protein: CASRLAGDNEQFF

D gene: TRBD1
V gene: TRBV2
clone size: few
J gene: TRBJ2-1
CDR3 DNA: TGTGCCAGCAGTGCGAGCTCCCCGGGTTTCGGGACAGGGTTGACCAATGAGCAGTTCTTC
CDR3 protein: CASSASSPGFGTGLTNEQFF

D gene: TRBD1
V gene: TRBV29-1
clone size: once
J gene: TRBJ1-2
CDR3 DNA: TGCAGCGCCGAACAGGGGACTAACTATGGCTACACCTTC
CDR3 protein: CSAEQGTNYGYTF

D gene: TRBD1
V gene: TRBV7-2
clone size: once
J gene: TRBJ2-5
CDR3 DNA: TGTGCCAGCAGCTTCCCCGCAGGGGGCGATCGGGAGACCCAGTACTTC
CDR3 protein: CASSFPAGGDRETQYF

D gene: TRBD2
V gene: TRBV4-1
clone size: once
J gene: TRBJ2-7
CDR3 DNA: TGCGCCAGCAGCCAAGAATTCGGAGCTAGCGGGAGTCCCAGCGAGCAGTACTTC
CDR3 protein: CASSQEFGASGSPSEQYF

D gene: TRBD2
V gene: TRBV29-1
clone size: -
J gene: TRBJ2-3
CDR3 DNA: TGCAGCGTCGCCGGACTAGCGGGAAACACAGATACGCAGTATTTT
CDR3 protein: CSVAGLAGNTDTQYF

D gene: -
V gene: TRBV7-8
clone size: -
J gene: TRBJ1-5
CDR3 DNA: TGTGCCAGCAGCGAGGGCCCGGGTCAGCCCCAGCATTTT
CDR3 protein: CASSEGPGQPQHF

D gene: -
V gene: TRBV2
clone size: -
J gene: TRBJ1-2
CDR3 DNA: TGTGCCAGCTCGCCAAAGCGGGGTTGGGATGGCTACACCTTC
CDR3 protein: CASSPKRGWDGYTF

D gene: -
V gene: TRBV7-2
clone size: -
J gene: TRBJ1-4
CDR3 DNA: TGTGCCAGCAGCTTCCGGACAATCGACGGAAAACTGTTTTTT
CDR3 protein: CASSFRTIDGKLFF

D gene: TRBD1
V gene: TRBV11-3
clone size: few
J gene: TRBJ2-2
CDR3 DNA: TGTGCCAGCAGCGACAGGGATCTTAACACCGGGGAGCTGTTTTTT
CDR3 protein: CASSDRDLNTGELFF

D gene: -
V gene: TRBV27
clone size: few
J gene: TRBJ1-4
CDR3 DNA: TGTGCCAGCAGTCCCACGAGTGAAAAACTGTTTTTT
CDR3 protein: CASSPTSEKLFF

D gene: -
V gene: TRBV10-2
clone size: -
J gene: TRBJ1-2
CDR3 DNA: TGCGCCAGCAGTCTAAACAGGCGACACTATGGCTACACCTTC
CDR3 protein: CASSLNRRHYGYTF

D gene: -
V gene: TRBV7-8
clone size: few
J gene: TRBJ2-5
CDR3 DNA: TGTGCCAGCAGCTTAGGACAGGTAGAGGGGAAAGAGACCCAGTACTTC
CDR3 protein: CASSLGQVEGKETQYF

D gene: -
V gene: TRBV5-1
clone size: -
J gene: TRBJ1-1
CDR3 DNA: TGCGCCAGCAGCTTGGACAGTAACACTGAAGCTTTCTTT
CDR3 protein: CASSLDSNTEAFF

D gene: -
V gene: TRBV28
clone size: once
J gene: TRBJ2-5
CDR3 DNA: TGTGCCAGCAGTTTCTTCCGGGGAGAAGAGACCCAGTACTTC
CDR3 protein: CASSFFRGEETQYF

D gene: TRBD2
V gene: TRBV18
clone size: -
J gene: TRBJ2-7
CDR3 DNA: TGTGCCAGCTCACCACGAGGACTAGAGGCATGGGAGCAGTACTTC
CDR3 protein: CASSPRGLEAWEQYF

D gene: -
V gene: TRBV6-6
clone size: -
J gene: TRBJ1-2
CDR3 DNA: TGTGCCAGCAGGGACATCGCTAACTATGGCTACACCTTC
CDR3 protein: CASRDIANYGYTF

D gene: -
V gene: TRBV7-9
clone size: -
J gene: TRBJ2-5
CDR3 DNA: TGTGCCAGCAGCCTCGGACGAAAGCGGGTATTCGTGGAGACCCAGTACTTC
CDR3 protein: CASSLGRKRVFVETQYF

D gene: -
V gene: TRBV7-9
clone size: once
J gene: TRBJ2-1
CDR3 DNA: TGTGCCAGCAGCTCACAGGGCTACAATGAGCAGTTCTTC
CDR3 protein: CASSSQGYNEQFF

D gene: -
V gene: TRBV2
clone size: -
J gene: TRBJ2-5
CDR3 DNA: TGTGCCAGCAGGGGGACTGGGGCGGGCCAAGAGACCCAGTACTTC
CDR3 protein: CASRGTGAGQETQYF

D gene: TRBD2
V gene: TRBV5-1
clone size: -
J gene: TRBJ2-1
CDR3 DNA: TGCGCCAGCAGCTTTACTAGCGGTTCCTACAATGAGCAGTTCTTC
CDR3 protein: CASSFTSGSYNEQFF

D gene: TRBD1
V gene: TRBV6-5
clone size: few
J gene: TRBJ2-7
CDR3 DNA: TGTGCCAGCAGGTCCGGGACAGGGGGCCCGTACGAGCAGTACTTC
CDR3 protein: CASRSGTGGPYEQYF

D gene: TRBD2
V gene: TRBV4-2
clone size: -
J gene: TRBJ2-7
CDR3 DNA: TGTGCCAGCAGCCGGGCGGGGACTAGCGGGAGCGCGACCTACGAGCAGTACTTC
CDR3 protein: CASSRAGTSGSATYEQYF

D gene: -
V gene: TRBV7-9
clone size: -
J gene: TRBJ2-1
CDR3 DNA: TGTGCCAGCAGCCCCCCGGAGAAAGCCTACAATGAGCAGTTCTTC
CDR3 protein: CASSPPEKAYNEQFF

D gene: -
V gene: TRBV25-1
clone size: once
J gene: TRBJ2-3
CDR3 DNA: TGTGCCAGCAGTGTCACTAGAGGCGGCACAGATACGCAGTATTTT
CDR3 protein: CASSVTRGGTDTQYF

D gene: -
V gene: TRBV9
clone size: -
J gene: TRBJ2-2
CDR3 DNA: TGTGCCAGCAGCGTAGACACCACCGGGGAGCTGTTTTTT
CDR3 protein: CASSVDTTGELFF

D gene: TRBD2
V gene: TRBV28
clone size: -
J gene: TRBJ2-7
CDR3 DNA: TGTGCCAGCAGCCCGACTGGACTAGCTGGCGGGTACGAGCAGTACTTC
CDR3 protein: CASSPTGLAGGYEQYF

D gene: -
V gene: TRBV29-1
clone size: -
J gene: TRBJ2-7
CDR3 DNA: TGCAGCGTCGGTCACTCCTACGAGCAGTACTTC
CDR3 protein: CSVGHSYEQYF

D gene: -
V gene: TRBV5-4
clone size: -
J gene: TRBJ2-4
CDR3 DNA: TGTGCCAGCAGCCCGCATTACGGTGCCAAAAACATTCAGTACTTC
CDR3 protein: CASSPHYGAKNIQYF

D gene: -
V gene: TRBV11-2
clone size: once
J gene: TRBJ2-7
CDR3 DNA: TGTGCCAGCAATAGAATCCCCGGACAGCCTTTCGAGCAGTACTTC
CDR3 protein: CASNRIPGQPFEQYF

D gene: TRBD1
V gene: TRBV7-9
clone size: few
J gene: TRBJ1-3
CDR3 DNA: TGTGCCAGCAGCATCACAGGGGACTCTGGAAACACCATATATTTT
CDR3 protein: CASSITGDSGNTIYF

D gene: TRBD1
V gene: TRBV6-5
clone size: -
J gene: TRBJ1-2
CDR3 DNA: TGTGCCAGCAGTCACAGGGGGGAGAACTATGGCTACACCTTC
CDR3 protein: CASSHRGENYGYTF

D gene: -
V gene: TRBV4-1
clone size: -
J gene: TRBJ2-6
CDR3 DNA: TGCGCCAGCAGCCACGACTCCCCGGTCTTCTCTGGGGCCAACGTCCTGACTTTC
CDR3 protein: CASSHDSPVFSGANVLTF

D gene: TRBD2
V gene: TRBV10-1
clone size: -
J gene: TRBJ2-3
CDR3 DNA: TGCGCCAGCAGTGATGTCCTAGCGGGAGTCACAGATACGCAGTATTTT
CDR3 protein: CASSDVLAGVTDTQYF

D gene: TRBD1
V gene: TRBV4-1
clone size: few
J gene: TRBJ1-5
CDR3 DNA: TGCGCCAGCAGCCTTCGGACAGGGTCCGATCGGAATCAGCCCCAGCATTTT
CDR3 protein: CASSLRTGSDRNQPQHF

D gene: TRBD2
V gene: TRBV7-3
clone size: -
J gene: TRBJ2-7
CDR3 DNA: TGTGCCAGCAGCCCCAGCGGGAGAGTCAACGAGCAGTACTTC
CDR3 protein: CASSPSGRVNEQYF

D gene: -
V gene: TRBV19
clone size: once
J gene: TRBJ1-1
CDR3 DNA: TGTGCCAGTAGCCCCGTTCCGGGTGGCGCTTTCTTT
CDR3 protein: CASSPVPGGAFF

D gene: -
V gene: TRBV20-1
clone size: -
J gene: TRBJ1-1
CDR3 DNA: TGCAGTGTTCGACAGGAAGCTTTCTTT
CDR3 protein: CSVRQEAFF

D gene: -
V gene: TRBV4-1
clone size: -
J gene: TRBJ2-2
CDR3 DNA: TGCGCCAGCAGCCGCACGGGGGCCGGGGAGCTGTTTTTT
CDR3 protein: CASSRTGAGELFF

D gene: -
V gene: TRBV7-3
clone size: few
J gene: TRBJ2-1
CDR3 DNA: TGTGCCAGCAGCTTAGCGGCCAATGAGCAGTTCTTC
CDR3 protein: CASSLAANEQFF

D gene: -
V gene: TRBV7-9
clone size: once
J gene: TRBJ2-1
CDR3 DNA: TGTGCCAGCAGCGCCCGGCGATTTGCAGGTGAGCAGTTCTTC
CDR3 protein: CASSARRFAGEQFF

D gene: -
V gene: TRBV18
clone size: few
J gene: TRBJ2-5
CDR3 DNA: TGTGCCAGCTCACATTCGGGGCGGGGTTTGGAGACCCAGTACTTC
CDR3 protein: CASSHSGRGLETQYF

D gene: -
V gene: TRBV6-5
clone size: -
J gene: TRBJ2-5
CDR3 DNA: TGTGCCAGCAGTCCCGGACTACCTCAAGAGACCCAGTACTTC
CDR3 protein: CASSPGLPQETQYF

D gene: -
V gene: TRBV6-1
clone size: -
J gene: TRBJ2-7
CDR3 DNA: TGTGCCAGCAGTGAAGCCCGAGCCAGGGGTTGGGGCGAGCAGTACTTC
CDR3 protein: CASSEARARGWGEQYF

D gene: -
V gene: TRBV6-5
clone size: few
J gene: TRBJ2-3
CDR3 DNA: TGTGCCAGCAGTTTTGTGCGGAGCACAGATACGCAGTATTTT
CDR3 protein: CASSFVRSTDTQYF

D gene: TRBD1
V gene: TRBV2
clone size: -
J gene: TRBJ2-7
CDR3 DNA: TGTGCCAGCAGTGGGACAGGGCCCCCTCAGCAGTACTTC
CDR3 protein: CASSGTGPPQQYF

D gene: -
V gene: TRBV5-1
clone size: few
J gene: TRBJ1-1
CDR3 DNA: TGCGCCAGCAGCTTCCGTGGGGAGGCCGCTGAAGCTTTCTTT
CDR3 protein: CASSFRGEAAEAFF

D gene: TRBD2
V gene: TRBV9
clone size: -
J gene: TRBJ2-1
CDR3 DNA: TGTGCCAGCAGCCCGGGACTAGCCTCCCACAATGAGCAGTTCTTC
CDR3 protein: CASSPGLASHNEQFF

D gene: -
V gene: TRBV9
clone size: -
J gene: TRBJ2-3
CDR3 DNA: TGTGCCAGCAGCCTCACGGGTTACACAGATACGCAGTATTTT
CDR3 protein: CASSLTGYTDTQYF

D gene: -
V gene: TRBV4-2
clone size: -
J gene: TRBJ1-2
CDR3 DNA: TGTGCCAGCAGCCAAGGAAGGGGACAAGCTCTTGGCTATGGCTACACCTTC
CDR3 protein: CASSQGRGQALGYGYTF

D gene: -
V gene: TRBV28
clone size: -
J gene: TRBJ1-1
CDR3 DNA: TGTGCCAGCAGGCAGATGAACACTGAAGCTTTCTTT
CDR3 protein: CASRQMNTEAFF

D gene: -
V gene: TRBV10-3
clone size: -
J gene: TRBJ2-7
CDR3 DNA: TGTGCCATCAGCGGGGACATCACCCTCCACGAGCAGTACTTC
CDR3 protein: CAISGDITLHEQYF

D gene: TRBD1
V gene: TRBV5-1
clone size: few
J gene: TRBJ1-5
CDR3 DNA: TGCGCCAGCAGCTTGGCAACAGGGGACCAGCCCCAGCATTTT
CDR3 protein: CASSLATGDQPQHF

D gene: -
V gene: TRBV14
clone size: once
J gene: TRBJ2-4
CDR3 DNA: TGTGCCAGCAGCAAACCTACAGATTTAAACATTCAGTACTTC
CDR3 protein: CASSKPTDLNIQYF

D gene: TRBD1
V gene: TRBV5-1
clone size: -
J gene: TRBJ2-5
CDR3 DNA: TGCGCCAGCAGCTTGGGACAGGGTGCTGGGACCCAGTACTTC
CDR3 protein: CASSLGQGAGTQYF

D gene: -
V gene: TRBV11-2
clone size: -
J gene: TRBJ2-5
CDR3 DNA: TGTGCCAGCAGCCCCCGAGGGACCCAGTACTTC
CDR3 protein: CASSPRGTQYF

D gene: -
V gene: TRBV10-2
clone size: few
J gene: TRBJ2-7
CDR3 DNA: TGCGCCAGCACCGGGGGAACCTACGAGCAGTACTTC
CDR3 protein: CASTGGTYEQYF

D gene: TRBD1
V gene: TRBV28
clone size: few
J gene: TRBJ2-7
CDR3 DNA: TGTGCCAGCAGTTTATCAGTCGGACAGGGGTTTGACGAGCAGTACTTC
CDR3 protein: CASSLSVGQGFDEQYF

D gene: -
V gene: TRBV9
clone size: -
J gene: TRBJ2-2
CDR3 DNA: TGTGCCAGCAGCGTAGCAGGGACAAACACCGGGGAGCTGTTTTTT
CDR3 protein: CASSVAGTNTGELFF